This TCR beta chain was recorded in a study of T cell responses to AZD1222 COVID-19 vaccine. A word on this clone: Its antigen is still unknown.

Study conclusions and caveats: AZD1222 recipients seropositive at baseline numbered only 6 or 7.

Profiled with immunoSEQ multiplex PCR; TCRdb holds only in-frame clones, not every one. Here the sample spans about 30,000 clones, roughly 92% being singletons. From germline, CDR1 is LNHNV and CDR2 YYDKDF (reference sequence). The V end was cut by 3 bases, the J end by 0 bases, with 9 bases between. The length of the CDR3 is 15 residues. This TCR came from an adult in good health. The genes are TRBV15 and TRBJ2-1, with D tentatively TRBD2 (6 bases). This material consisted of peripheral blood, taken on day 0 of AZD1222 vaccination. This chain's CDR3 is CATSSGSSSYNEQFF. The CDR3 nucleotides read TGTGCCACCAGCAGCGGGAGTAGCTCCTACAATGAGCAGTTCTTC.